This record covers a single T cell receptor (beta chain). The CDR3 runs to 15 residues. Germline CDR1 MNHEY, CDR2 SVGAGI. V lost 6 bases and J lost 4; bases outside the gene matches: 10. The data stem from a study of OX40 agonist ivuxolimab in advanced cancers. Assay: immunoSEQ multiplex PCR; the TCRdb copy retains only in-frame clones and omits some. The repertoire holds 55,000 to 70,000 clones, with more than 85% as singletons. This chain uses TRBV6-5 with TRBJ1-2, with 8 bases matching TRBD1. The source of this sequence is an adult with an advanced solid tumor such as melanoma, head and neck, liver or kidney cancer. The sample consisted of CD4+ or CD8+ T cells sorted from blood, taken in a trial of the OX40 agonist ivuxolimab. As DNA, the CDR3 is TGTGCCAGCAGCGATCGACAGGGGTTTATCTATGGCTACACCTTC. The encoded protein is CASSDRQGFIYGYTF.